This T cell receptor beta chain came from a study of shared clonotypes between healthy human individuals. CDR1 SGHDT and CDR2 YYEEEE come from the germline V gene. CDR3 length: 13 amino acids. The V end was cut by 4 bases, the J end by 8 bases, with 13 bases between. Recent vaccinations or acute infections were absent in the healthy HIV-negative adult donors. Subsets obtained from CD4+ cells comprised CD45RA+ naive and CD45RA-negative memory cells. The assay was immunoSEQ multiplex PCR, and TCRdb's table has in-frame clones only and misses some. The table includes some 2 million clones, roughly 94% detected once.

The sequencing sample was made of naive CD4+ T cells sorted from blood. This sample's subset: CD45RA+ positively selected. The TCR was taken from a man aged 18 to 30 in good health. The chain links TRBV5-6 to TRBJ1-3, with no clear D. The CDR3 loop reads CASSAGKSDTIYF. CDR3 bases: TGTGCCAGCAGCGCGGGGAAGTCGGACACCATATATTTT.